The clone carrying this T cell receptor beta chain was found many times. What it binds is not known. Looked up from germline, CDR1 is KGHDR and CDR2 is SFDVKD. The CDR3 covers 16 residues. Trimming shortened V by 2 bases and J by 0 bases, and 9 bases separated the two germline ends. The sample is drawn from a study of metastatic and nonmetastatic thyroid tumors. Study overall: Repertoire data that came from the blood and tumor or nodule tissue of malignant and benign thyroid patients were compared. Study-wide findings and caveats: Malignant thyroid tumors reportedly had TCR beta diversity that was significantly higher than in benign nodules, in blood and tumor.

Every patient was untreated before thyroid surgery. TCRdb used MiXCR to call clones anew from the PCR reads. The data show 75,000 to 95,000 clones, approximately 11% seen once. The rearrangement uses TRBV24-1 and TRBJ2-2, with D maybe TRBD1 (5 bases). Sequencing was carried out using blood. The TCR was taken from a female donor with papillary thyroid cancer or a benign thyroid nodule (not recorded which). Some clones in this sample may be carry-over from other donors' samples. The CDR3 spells CATSDWTFANTGELFF. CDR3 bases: TGTGCCACCAGTGATTGGACATTCGCGAACACCGGGGAGCTGTTTTTT.